The next 18 T cell receptor beta chains were all read from a single sample in a study of vaccination and CD4 T cells after COVID-19. With the Oncomine TCR Beta short-read assay, DNA from cultured CD4+ T cells was sequenced. TCRdb recomputed calls from the PCR reads with MiXCR, one row per CDR3 protein. Of some 7,600 distinct CDR3 sequences detected, around 40% appear once; the ten largest clones hold over 11%. Their antigen targets remain unknown. Noted treatment: roughly 10-day PBMC culture with coronavirus spike peptide pools or control peptides (ViraFEST assay). The unexposed donor gave CD4+ T cells before the COVID-19 pandemic (2011-2018). Sequencing input: CD4+ T cells from blood, cultured in vitro. These receptors all come from a human donor in good health.

This clonotype was observed a handful of times. The chain has TRBV12-3 or TRBV12-4 and TRBJ1-5; 9 nucleotides align to TRBD1. Trimming took 5 bases from V and 6 from J; bases not matched to a gene: 5. This CDR3 comprises 14 residues. CDR3 coding DNA: TGTGCCAGCAGTCCCGGGACAGGGAGTCAGCCCCAGCATTTT. This codes for CASSPGTGSQPQHF.

This clonotype occurred a few times. The gene calls are TRBV7-8 and TRBJ1-1; D remains unclear. Germline V gives CDR1 SGHVS, CDR2 FQNEAQ. V was clipped by 2 bases and J by 4 bases, with 8 bases between them. CDR3 length equals 13 residues. CDR3 protein: CASSLPGGTEAFF. The CDR3, as DNA: TGTGCCAGCAGCTTACCGGGAGGCACTGAAGCTTTCTTT.

A few counts support this clonotype. J is TRBJ2-5 and V is TRBV24-1; tentatively, D is TRBD1 (6 bases). CDR1 and CDR2 from the germline V gene are KGHDR and SFDVKD. This CDR3 region has 16 residues. V gave up 4 bases and J gave up 3 bases, with 17 bases separating them. The CDR3 bases are TGTGCCACCAGTGACTACGTTCAGGGGCGGGAAGAGACCCAGTACTTC. As protein: CATSDYVQGREETQYF.

The chain has TRBV6-1 and TRBJ2-6; D is possibly TRBD1 (6 bases). This CDR3 has 17 amino acids. Trimming shortened V by 6 bases and J by 0 bases, and 15 bases separated the two germline ends. CDR1 MNHNS and CDR2 SASEGT come from the germline V gene. DNA for the CDR3: TGTGCCAGCAGCCGCAAGATACAGGGCTCTGGGGCCAACGTCCTGACTTTC. It is translated as CASSRKIQGSGANVLTF.

This chain connects TRBV5-8 to TRBJ1-6, with D hard to call. The CDR3 covers 15 residues. Germline loops: CDR1 SGHTS, CDR2 YDEGEE. With 6 bases removed from V and 9 bases from J, the gap between germline ends came to 19 bases. Written as DNA, the CDR3 is TGTGCCAGCACCCTCCCGAGGAGGACTCGTTCACCCCTCCACTTT. It is translated as CASTLPRRTRSPLHF.

This clonotype was observed a single time. The chain links TRBV12-3 or TRBV12-4 to TRBJ1-1; TRBD1 matches at 7 bases. This CDR3 has 15 amino acids. With V trimmed by 6 bases and J by 6 bases, 13 bases remained unmatched. DNA of the CDR3: TGTGCCAGCAGAATAATGACCGCCGGGACAGCTGAAGCTTTCTTT. Translated, it gives CASRIMTAGTAEAFF.

The table lists this clonotype with a few counts. The rearrangement links TRBV15 to TRBJ2-5; D gene unclear. Per germline, CDR1 LNHNV and CDR2 YYDKDF (reference sequence). Deletions cut 0 bases from V and 5 bases from J, with 4 bases between. CDR3 length equals 12 residues. Written as DNA, the CDR3 is TGTGCCACCAGCAGAGATCTGGAGACCCAGTACTTC. Protein: CATSRDLETQYF.

This clonotype showed up just a few times. This rearrangement joins TRBV11-2 to TRBJ1-1; 8 nucleotides match TRBD1. V was clipped by 0 bases and J by 12 bases; unmatched bases: 3. The CDR3 has 12 amino acids. Germline CDR1 is SGHAT and CDR2 is FQNNGV. The CDR3 DNA is TGTGCCAGCAGCTTAGAACAGGGGGGTACTTTCTTT. Translating gives CASSLEQGGTFF.

A few counts support this clonotype. This chain connects TRBV21-1 to TRBJ2-1; the D call in the table, TRBD2, was not verified against the DNA. TRBV21-1 is termed a pseudogene. The CDR3 extends over 13 amino acids. CDR3 DNA: TGTGCCAGCCCAAGCGGAGTTTACAATGAGCAGTTCTTC. The encoded protein is CASPSGVYNEQFF.

The chain is built from TRBV2 and TRBJ1-2; 7 nucleotides align to TRBD1. V gave up 5 bases and J gave up 6 bases; unmatched junction bases: 3. The V gene's germline CDR1 is SNHLY and CDR2 FYNNEI. This CDR3 has 12 residues. Here the CDR3 DNA reads TGTGCCAGCAGTCCTGACAGGGATGGCTACACCTTC. Its translation: CASSPDRDGYTF.

In this sample, this clonotype turned up a few times. CDR3 DNA sequence: TGTGCAGCAAGCCCAGACAGGGGCAGAGTCGACTATGGCTACACCTTC. Protein product: CAASPDRGRVDYGYTF. The rearrangement joins TRBV19 to TRBJ1-2, with 8 positions matching TRBD1. The CDR3 is 16 residues long. From germline, CDR1 is LNHDA and CDR2 SQIVND (reference sequence).

V usage is TRBV11-2 and J usage is TRBJ1-1; D gene ambiguous. Between the trimmed V and J ends, which lost 2 bases and 6 bases, there was a span of 10 bases. Germline lookup yields CDR1 SGHAT and CDR2 FQNNGV. The CDR3 length is 13 residues. CDR3 in DNA: TGTGCCAGCAGCTTAAGACGAAACGCTGAAGCTTTCTTT. The encoded protein is CASSLRRNAEAFF.

This clonotype has only a few counts. In nucleotides, the CDR3 is TGTGCCAGTAGTATACAGGGGGGACCCTACGAGCAGTACTTC. Its protein is CASSIQGGPYEQYF. V is TRBV19 and J is TRBJ2-7; TRBD1 is a possible D gene (7 bases). Between the trimmed V and J ends, which lost 2 bases and 2 bases, there was a span of 10 bases. Germline V gene sequence: CDR1 LNHDA, CDR2 SQIVND (reference sequence). The CDR3 loop spans 14 amino acids.

The V call is TRBV4-1, the J call TRBJ1-2; D gene unclear. The V gene lost 0 bases and the J gene lost 5 bases, with 19 bases spanning the gap. The length of the CDR3 is 17 residues. The V gene's germline CDR1 is MGHRA and CDR2 YSYEKL. The CDR3 protein is CASSQDRDRTSGYGYTF. The CDR3 region has the DNA TGCGCCAGCAGCCAAGATAGGGATAGGACTTCAGGATATGGCTACACCTTC.

This chain links TRBV6-5 with TRBJ1-3, with D hard to call. This CDR3 has 16 amino acids. Germline CDR1 MNHEY, CDR2 SVGAGI. The ends were cut back, 0 bases at V and 2 bases at J, with 11 bases in the middle. CDR3 protein: CASSYSRLDPGNTIYF. CDR3 DNA: TGTGCCAGCAGTTACTCCCGACTTGACCCTGGAAACACCATATATTTT.

This chain links TRBV11-1 with TRBJ2-3, with 8 bases fitting TRBD2. The trim removed 0 bases at V and 2 bases at J, leaving 7 bases unmatched. CDR1 SGHAT and CDR2 FQDESV come from the germline V gene (reference sequence). This CDR3 spans 17 amino acids. The CDR3 DNA sequence: TGTGCCAGCAGCTTAGCCCTTTTAGCGGGGCCCACAGATACGCAGTATTTT. Encoded protein: CASSLALLAGPTDTQYF.

The table lists this clonotype with a few counts. The V call is TRBV29-1, the J call TRBJ2-1; 7 bases match TRBD1. This CDR3 has 13 residues. Per the germline V gene, CDR1 is SQVTM and CDR2 is ANQGSEA. V shed 4 bases, J shed 7 bases, and the junction held 7 bases outside the gene matches. CDR3 sequence: CSVGGRGSNEQFF. In nucleotides, the CDR3 is TGCAGCGTTGGGGGCAGGGGGTCAAATGAGCAGTTCTTC.

V and J are TRBV9 and TRBJ2-1, with a weak D call TRBD2 (6 bases). Germline V lookup: CDR1 SGDLS, CDR2 YYNGEE. With 3 bases removed from V and 12 bases from J, the gap between germline ends came to 16 bases. This CDR3 contains 13 residues. CDR3 region: CASSASREYGQFF. Here the CDR3 DNA reads TGTGCCAGCAGCGCCTCCCGGGAGTATGGGCAGTTCTTC.